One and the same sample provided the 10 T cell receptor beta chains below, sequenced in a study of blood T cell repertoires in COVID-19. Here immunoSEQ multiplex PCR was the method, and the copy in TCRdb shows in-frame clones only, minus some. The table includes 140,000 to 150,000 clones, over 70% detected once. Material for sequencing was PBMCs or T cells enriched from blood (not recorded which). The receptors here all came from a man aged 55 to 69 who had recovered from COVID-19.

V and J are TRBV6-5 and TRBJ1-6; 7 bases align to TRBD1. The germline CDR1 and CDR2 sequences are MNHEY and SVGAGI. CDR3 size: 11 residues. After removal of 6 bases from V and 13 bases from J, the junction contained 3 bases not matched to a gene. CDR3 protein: CASRRQGPLHF. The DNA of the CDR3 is TGTGCCAGCAGGCGACAGGGTCCCCTCCACTTT.

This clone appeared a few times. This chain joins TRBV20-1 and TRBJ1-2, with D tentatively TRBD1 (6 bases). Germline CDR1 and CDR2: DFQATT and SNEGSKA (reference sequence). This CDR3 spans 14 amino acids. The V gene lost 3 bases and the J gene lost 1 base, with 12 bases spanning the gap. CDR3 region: CSASRDTFNYGYTF. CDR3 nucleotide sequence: TGCAGTGCTAGTAGGGACACCTTTAACTATGGCTACACCTTC.

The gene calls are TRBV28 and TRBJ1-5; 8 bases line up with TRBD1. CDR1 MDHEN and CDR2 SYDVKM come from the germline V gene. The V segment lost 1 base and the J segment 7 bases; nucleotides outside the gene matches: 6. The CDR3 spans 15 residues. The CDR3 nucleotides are TGTGCCAGCAGTTTATATGGCAGGGGGCACCAGCCCCAGCATTTT. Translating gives CASSLYGRGHQPQHF.

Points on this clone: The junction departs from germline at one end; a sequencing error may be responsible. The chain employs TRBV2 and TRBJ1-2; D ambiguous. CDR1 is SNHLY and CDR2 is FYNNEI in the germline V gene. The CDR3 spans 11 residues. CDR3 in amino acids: CASSEYWEKIF. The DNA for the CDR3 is TGTGCCAGCAGTGAATATTGGGAGAAGATCTTC.

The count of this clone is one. Written as DNA, the CDR3 is TGTGCCAGCAGCCCTGGACTAGTTGGAAACATTCAGTACTTC. It encodes CASSPGLVGNIQYF. This rearrangement joins TRBV28 to TRBJ2-4; TRBD2 agrees at 7 bases. With V trimmed by 6 bases and J by 6 bases, 8 bases remained unmatched. Germline V lookup: CDR1 MDHEN, CDR2 SYDVKM. The CDR3 is 14 residues long.

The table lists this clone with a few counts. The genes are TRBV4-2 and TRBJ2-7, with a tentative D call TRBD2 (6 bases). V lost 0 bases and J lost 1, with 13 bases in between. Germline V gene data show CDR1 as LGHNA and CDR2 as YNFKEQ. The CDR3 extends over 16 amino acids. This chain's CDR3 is CASSQDTGGASYEQYF. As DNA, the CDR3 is TGTGCCAGCAGCCAAGACACAGGCGGGGCATCCTACGAGCAGTACTTC.

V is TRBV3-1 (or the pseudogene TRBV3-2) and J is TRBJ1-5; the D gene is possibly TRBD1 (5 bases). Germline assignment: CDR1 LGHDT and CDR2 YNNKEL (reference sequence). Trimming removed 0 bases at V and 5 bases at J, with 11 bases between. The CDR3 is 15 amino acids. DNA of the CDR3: TGTGCCAGCAGCCAAGATCAGGGCAATTATCAGCCCCAGCATTTT. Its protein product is CASSQDQGNYQPQHF.

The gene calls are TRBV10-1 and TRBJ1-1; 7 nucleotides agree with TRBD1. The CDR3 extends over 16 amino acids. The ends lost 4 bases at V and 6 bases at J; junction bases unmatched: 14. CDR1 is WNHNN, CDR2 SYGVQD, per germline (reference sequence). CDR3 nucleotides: TGCGCCAGCAGTGGCCGGACAGGCGACTCCAACCCTGAAGCTTTCTTT. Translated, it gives CASSGRTGDSNPEAFF.

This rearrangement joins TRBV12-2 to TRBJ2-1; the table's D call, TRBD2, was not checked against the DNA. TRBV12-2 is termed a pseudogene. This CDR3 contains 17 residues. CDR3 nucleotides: TGTGCAAGTCGCTTAGCGTTGGGCGGGATTAGGCTCTGTGAGCAGTTCTTC. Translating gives CASRLALGGIRLCEQFF.

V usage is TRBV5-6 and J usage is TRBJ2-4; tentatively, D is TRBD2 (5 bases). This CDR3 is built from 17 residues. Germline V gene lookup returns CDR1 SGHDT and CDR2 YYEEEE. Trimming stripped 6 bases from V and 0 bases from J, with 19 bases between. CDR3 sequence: CASNSYDYPGAKNIQYF. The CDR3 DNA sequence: TGTGCCAGCAACAGCTACGACTACCCGGGAGCCAAAAACATTCAGTACTTC.